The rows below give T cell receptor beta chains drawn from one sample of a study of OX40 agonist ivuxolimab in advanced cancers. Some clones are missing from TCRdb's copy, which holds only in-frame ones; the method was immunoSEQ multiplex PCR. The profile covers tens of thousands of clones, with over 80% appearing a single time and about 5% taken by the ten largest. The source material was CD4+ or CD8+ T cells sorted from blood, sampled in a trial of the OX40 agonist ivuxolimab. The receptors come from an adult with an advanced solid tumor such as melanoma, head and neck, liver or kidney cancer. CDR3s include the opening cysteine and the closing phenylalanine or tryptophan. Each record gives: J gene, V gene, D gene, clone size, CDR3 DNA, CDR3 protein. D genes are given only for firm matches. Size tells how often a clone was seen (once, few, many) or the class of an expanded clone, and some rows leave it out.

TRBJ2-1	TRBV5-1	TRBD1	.	TGCGCCAGCAGCCTGGGGGACAGCCACAATGAGCAGTTCTTC	CASSLGDSHNEQFF
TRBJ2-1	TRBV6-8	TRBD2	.	TGTGCCAGCAGTTATTGGGGACTAGCGGGATCTCCAGGGAATGAGCAGTTCTTC	CASSYWGLAGSPGNEQFF
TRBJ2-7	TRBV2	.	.	TGTGCCAGCGTTTCCGAGGGTGGGGGTAACGAGCAGTACTTC	CASVSEGGGNEQYF
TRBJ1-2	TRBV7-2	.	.	.	CASSFGPGRYGYTF
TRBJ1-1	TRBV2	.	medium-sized	TGTGCCAGCAGTTACCGAGACACTGAAGCTTTCTTT	CASSYRDTEAFF
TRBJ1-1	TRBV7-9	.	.	TGTGCCAGCAGCTTTAGAATCACAGGGCTCACTGAAGCTTTCTTT	CASSFRITGLTEAFF
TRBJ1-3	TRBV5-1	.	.	TGCGCCAGCAGCTTGTTGAAGGCAAGGACTCGTCCCGAGAGGTTTGTCAACACCATATATTTT	CASSLLKARTRPERFVNTIYF
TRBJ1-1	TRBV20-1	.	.	TGCAGTGCTGCCCAGAACACTGAAGCTTTCTTT	CSAAQNTEAFF
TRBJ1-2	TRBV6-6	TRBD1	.	TGTGCCAGCACCCCCGCCCGGGACAGGGGCGGGTACACCTTC	CASTPARDRGGYTF
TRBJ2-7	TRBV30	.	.	TGTGCCTGGAGTGTTGTTTCCGGCAGGGCCTACGAGCAGTACTTC	CAWSVVSGRAYEQYF
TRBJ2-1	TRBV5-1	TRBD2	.	TGCGCCAGCAGCTTGGCTAGCGGGAGCTTTGAGCAGTTCTTC	CASSLASGSFEQFF